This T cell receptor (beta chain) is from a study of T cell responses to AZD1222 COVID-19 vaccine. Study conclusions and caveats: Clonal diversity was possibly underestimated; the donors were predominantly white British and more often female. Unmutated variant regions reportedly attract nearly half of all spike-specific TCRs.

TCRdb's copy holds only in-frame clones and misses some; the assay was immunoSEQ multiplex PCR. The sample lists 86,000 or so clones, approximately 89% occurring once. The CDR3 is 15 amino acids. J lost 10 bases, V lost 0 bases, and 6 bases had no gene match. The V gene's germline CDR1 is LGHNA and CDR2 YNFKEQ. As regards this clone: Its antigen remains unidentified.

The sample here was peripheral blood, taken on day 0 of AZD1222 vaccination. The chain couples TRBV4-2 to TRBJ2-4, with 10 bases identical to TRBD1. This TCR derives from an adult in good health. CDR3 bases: TGTGCCAGCAGCCAAGAGGGACAGGGGATAGGAATTCAGTACTTC. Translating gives CASSQEGQGIGIQYF.